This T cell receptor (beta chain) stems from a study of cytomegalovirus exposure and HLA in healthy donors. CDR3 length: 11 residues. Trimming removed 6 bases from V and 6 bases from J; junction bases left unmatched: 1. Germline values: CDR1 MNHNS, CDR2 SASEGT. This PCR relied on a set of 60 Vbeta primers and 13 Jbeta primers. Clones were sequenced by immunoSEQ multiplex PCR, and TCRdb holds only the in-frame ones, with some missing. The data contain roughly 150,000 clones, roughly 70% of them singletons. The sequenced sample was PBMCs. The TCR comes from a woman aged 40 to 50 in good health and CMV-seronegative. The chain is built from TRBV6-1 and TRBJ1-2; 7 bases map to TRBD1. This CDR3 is CASRQGHGYTF. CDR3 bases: TGTGCCAGCAGACAGGGGCATGGCTACACCTTC.